The T cell receptor beta chain described here comes from a study of blood T cell repertoires in COVID-19. Per the authors' pipeline: Reference gene primer amplification yielded estimated nucleated cell counts. The assay was immunoSEQ multiplex PCR, and TCRdb's table has in-frame clones only and misses some. The V and J calls and clone size are taken from that table; D and trimming were inferred from the DNA. The sample includes 250,000 to 400,000 clones, around 85% of them seen just once. V shed 3 bases, J shed 3 bases, and the junction held 7 bases outside the gene matches. This CDR3 has 16 residues. Germline loops: CDR1 MGHRA, CDR2 YSYEKL.

The chain links TRBV4-1 to TRBJ1-4; TRBD1 agrees at 7 bases. The TCR comes from a woman aged 25 to 39 who had been exposed to COVID-19. The sequenced sample was PBMCs or T cells enriched from blood (not recorded which). The chain's CDR3 is CASSQTTGLANEKLFF. The DNA for the CDR3 is TGCGCCAGCAGCCAGACGACAGGGTTGGCTAATGAAAAACTGTTTTTT.